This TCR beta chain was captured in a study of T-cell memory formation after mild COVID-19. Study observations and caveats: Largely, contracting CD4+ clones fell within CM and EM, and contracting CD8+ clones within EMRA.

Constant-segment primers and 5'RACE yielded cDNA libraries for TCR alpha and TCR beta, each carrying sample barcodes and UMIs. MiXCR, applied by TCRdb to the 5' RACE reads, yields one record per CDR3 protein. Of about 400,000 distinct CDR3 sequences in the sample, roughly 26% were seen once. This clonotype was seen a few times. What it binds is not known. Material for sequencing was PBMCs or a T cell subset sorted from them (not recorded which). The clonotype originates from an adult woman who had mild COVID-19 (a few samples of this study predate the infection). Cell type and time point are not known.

The CDR3 DNA reads as TGTGCCAGCTCCTCGGACAGGGCGACTAGCGGGAGGCCCTACGAGCAGTACTTC. It is translated as CASSSDRATSGRPYEQYF. The chain links TRBV7-9 to TRBJ2-7, with TRBD2 identical over 13 bases. After removal of 8 bases from V and 2 bases from J, the junction contained 15 bases not matched to a gene. The germline V gene has CDR1 SEHNR and CDR2 FQNEAQ (reference sequence). There are 18 residues in the CDR3. Full variable domain (rest looked up from reference TRBV7-9 and TRBJ2-7): DTGVSQNPRHKITKRGQNVTFRCDPISEHNRLYWYRQTLGQGPEFLTYFQNEAQLEKSRLLSDRFSAERPKGSFSTLEIQRTEQGDSAMYLCASSSDRATSGRPYEQYFGPGTRLTVT.